This TCR beta chain derives from a study of preoperative IRX-2 immunotherapy in early breast cancer. The treatment here: preoperative locoregional IRX-2 cytokine immunotherapy. Patients received preoperative, locoregional IRX-2 cytokine immunotherapy in a phase Ib study. Only in-frame clones appear in the TCRdb table, and some are missing; sequencing was by immunoSEQ multiplex PCR. The data hold 75,000 to 100,000 clones, with roughly 85% observed a single time. Germline CDR1 and CDR2: WNHNN and SYGVQD (reference sequence). The CDR3 loop spans 14 amino acids. V lost 2 bases to trimming and J lost 4 bases; unmatched junction nucleotides: 2.

Sequenced here: tumor tissue, sampled after IRX-2 immunotherapy. The TCR was taken from a human donor with breast cancer. This rearrangement joins TRBV10-1 to TRBJ2-1, with 7 bases aligning to TRBD2. The CDR3 sequence is CASSEAGAYNEQFF. Written as DNA, the CDR3 is TGCGCCAGCAGTGAGGCGGGAGCTTACAATGAGCAGTTCTTC.